This T cell receptor beta chain was retrieved from a study of identical twins. Study findings and constraints: For cord blood, abundant beta clonotypes had fewer insertions, unlike memory repertoires, which showed none. Some out-of-frame alpha sequences were shared by twins, and these showed excess low generation probability. The authors noted that invariant MAIT and iNKT cells could partly confound zero-insertion analyses.

The table lists this clonotype with many counts. As yet, its antigen is unknown. The CDR3 has 14 amino acids. Germline V gives CDR1 MDHEN, CDR2 SYDVKM. Trimming took off 1 base at V and 8 bases at J, with 15 bases between the two ends. TCRdb re-called the 5' RACE reads through MiXCR, storing one row per CDR3 protein. This table holds hundreds of thousands of distinct CDR3 sequences, approximately 6.1% found once. This rearrangement joins TRBV28 to TRBJ2-7, with D hard to call. Input material: naive T cells sorted from blood. The receptor's source is a man aged 18 to 29 in good health. The CDR3 region is CASSLSVTSPQQYF. The DNA for the CDR3 is TGTGCCAGCAGTTTATCGGTGACAAGCCCCCAGCAGTACTTC.